The next 12 T cell receptor beta chains were all read from a single sample in a study of blood T cells in healthy people across ages. A sample-barcoded 5' primer and a J-beta primer mix were used in a second PCR of about 6 to 12 cycles. TCRdb itself ran the 5' RACE reads through MiXCR, one entry per CDR3 protein. The sample shows some 710,000 distinct CDR3 sequences, 46% of them seen only once. The sequencing input was blood. These receptors all come from a man older than 75 in good health.

This clonotype was counted between two and nine times. The rearrangement links TRBV12-3 or TRBV12-4 to TRBJ2-1, with 9 bases matching TRBD1. J gave up 4 bases and V 9 bases, and 4 bases lay outside the gene matches. This CDR3 is 13 amino acids long. CDR3 residues: CASGQGLYNEQFF. The DNA of the CDR3 is TGTGCCAGTGGACAGGGGTTGTACAATGAGCAGTTCTTC.

Remarks on this clonotype: This may come from a read error, since a much larger clone is one base off. The rearrangement joins TRBV5-1 to TRBJ2-1; a possible D gene is TRBD1 (5 bases). TRBJ2-7 matches the DNA end more closely, so the J call is doubtful. CDR1 is SGHRS and CDR2 is YFSETQ in the germline V gene. This CDR3 is built from 17 residues. CDR3 region: CASSWTNRPSSYNEQYF. The CDR3 DNA sequence: TGCGCCAGCAGCTGGACGAACAGGCCCTCCTCCTACAATGAGCAGTACTTC.

The CDR3 DNA follows: TGTGCCAGCAGCCCCCCCCCTACGCAGTATTTT. As protein: CASSPPPTQYF. V is TRBV6-2 or TRBV6-3 and J is TRBJ2-3; D is undetermined. The germline V gene has CDR1 MNHEY and CDR2 SVGEGT. Between the trimmed V and J ends, which lost 6 bases and 8 bases, there was a span of 9 bases. The CDR3 spans 11 residues.

The chain joins TRBV6-1 to TRBJ2-1, with 7 bases matching TRBD1. The CDR3 totals 15 residues. The trim removed 6 bases at V and 0 bases at J, leaving 5 bases unmatched. Per germline, CDR1 MNHNS and CDR2 SASEGT. CDR3 DNA: TGTGCCAGCAGAGAATCAGGGGGCTCCTACAATGAGCAGTTCTTC. As protein: CASRESGGSYNEQFF.

The V call is TRBV12-3 or TRBV12-4, the J call TRBJ2-7, with TRBD2 matching over 9 bases. Unmatched junction bases numbered 9, after V lost 5 bases and J lost 1 base. The CDR3 has 16 amino acids. The CDR3 protein is CASSPHGSGRSYEQYF. The CDR3 DNA follows: TGTGCCAGCAGTCCCCACGGTAGCGGGAGATCCTACGAGCAGTACTTC.

Comments on this clonotype: This may be a read error, as it is one base from a much larger clone. In this CDR3 the conserved last residue, phenylalanine or tryptophan, is missing, so a read error is likely. V gene TRBV20-1 combines with J gene TRBJ2-4; 10 bases are shared with TRBD2. The J call may be mistaken, given a closer DNA end match to TRBJ2-7. The CDR3 consists of 15 residues. Germline V lookup: CDR1 DFQATT, CDR2 SNEGSKA (reference sequence). CDR3 protein: CSARLSGRASLEQYS. The CDR3 nucleotides are TGCAGTGCTAGACTAAGCGGGAGGGCCTCTCTCGAGCAGTACTCC.

The gene calls are TRBV10-3 and TRBJ2-1, with 10 bases fitting TRBD2. The J call is uncertain, as TRBJ2-7 better fits the DNA end. The CDR3 spans 15 residues. Looked up from germline, CDR1 is ENHRY and CDR2 is SYGVKD. CDR3 nucleotides: TGTGCCACAAATGACCTAGCGGGAGCATACAATGAGCAGTACTTC. Amino acids: CATNDLAGAYNEQYF.

The chain uses TRBV28 and TRBJ2-5; D is unresolved. CDR3 length: 15 residues. Germline CDR1 MDHEN, CDR2 SYDVKM. The V end lost 7 bases, the J end lost 5 bases, and 20 bases lay between the germline ends. This CDR3 is CASMGTRLMSETQYF. The CDR3 coding sequence is TGTGCCAGCATGGGAACAAGGTTGATGTCCGAGACCCAGTACTTC.

Ten or more counts support this clonotype. At one boundary the junction diverges from the germline segment, which might be a read error. J is TRBJ1-2 and V is TRBV20-1; D is unresolved. Germline V gene lookup returns CDR1 DFQATT and CDR2 SNEGSKA (reference sequence). The CDR3 covers 12 residues. Here the CDR3 reads CSARDRGRGYTF. The CDR3 DNA reads as TGCAGTGCCAGAGACCGGGGTCGTGGCTACACCTTC.

This clonotype showed up just a few times. The chain couples TRBV20-1 to TRBJ2-3; 12 bases line up with TRBD2. The CDR3 runs 17 residues. Per germline, CDR1 DFQATT and CDR2 SNEGSKA (reference sequence). V was pared by 0 bases and J by 1 base, with 5 bases of the junction left unmatched. This CDR3 reads CSARELLAGGGTDTQYF. The DNA for the CDR3 is TGCAGTGCTAGAGAATTACTAGCGGGAGGCGGCACAGATACGCAGTATTTT.

This clonotype was counted at least ten times. The chain recombines TRBV4-3 with TRBJ2-7; the D gene is possibly TRBD2 (5 bases). The length of the CDR3 is 15 residues. V gave up 1 base and J gave up 3 bases, with 13 bases separating them. CDR1 LGHNA and CDR2 YSLEER come from the germline V gene. The CDR3 is CASSQGLAADYEQYF. The CDR3 nucleotides are TGCGCCAGCAGCCAAGGTCTAGCCGCCGACTACGAGCAGTACTTC.

The gene calls are TRBV12-3 or TRBV12-4 and TRBJ1-2; no clear D. The CDR3 is made up of 13 amino acids. V was pared by 2 bases and J by 4 bases, with 8 bases between. The CDR3 sequence: CASSLHNSYGYTF. The DNA for the CDR3 is TGTGCCAGCAGTTTACATAACAGCTATGGCTACACCTTC.